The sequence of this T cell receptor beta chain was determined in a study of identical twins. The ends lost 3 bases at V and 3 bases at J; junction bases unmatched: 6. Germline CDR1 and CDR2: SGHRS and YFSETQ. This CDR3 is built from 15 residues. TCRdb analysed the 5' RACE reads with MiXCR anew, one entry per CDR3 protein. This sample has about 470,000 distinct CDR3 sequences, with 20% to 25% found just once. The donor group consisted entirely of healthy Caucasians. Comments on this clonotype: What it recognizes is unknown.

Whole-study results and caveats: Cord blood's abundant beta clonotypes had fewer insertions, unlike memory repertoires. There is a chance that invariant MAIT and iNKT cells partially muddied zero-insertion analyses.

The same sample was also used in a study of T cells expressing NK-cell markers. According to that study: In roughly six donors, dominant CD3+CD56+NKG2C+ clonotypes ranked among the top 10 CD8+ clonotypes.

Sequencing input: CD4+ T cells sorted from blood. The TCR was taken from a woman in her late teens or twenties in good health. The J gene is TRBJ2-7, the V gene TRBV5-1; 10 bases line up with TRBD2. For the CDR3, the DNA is TGCGCCAGCAGCTACCAGCGGGGGGGCGTCTACGAGCAGTACTTC. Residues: CASSYQRGGVYEQYF.